This passage covers 5 T cell receptor beta chains from one sample sequenced in a study of patients and donors after allogeneic stem cell transplantation. TCRdb re-derived calls from the RT-PCR reads in MiXCR, one entry per CDR3 protein. The sample consists of about 87,000 distinct CDR3 sequences, less than 5% of them appearing once. Sequencing input: blood, either unsorted or a sorted T cell fraction (not recorded which). These receptors all come from a human donor who was either an allogeneic HSCT recipient or a stem cell or donor lymphocyte infusion donor (not recorded which). It is not recorded whose cells these are; they may come from a transplant donor.

Many counts were recorded for this clonotype. J is TRBJ1-1 and V is TRBV20-1; 8 nucleotides agree with TRBD1. The germline V gene has CDR1 DFQATT and CDR2 SNEGSKA (reference sequence). The CDR3 extends over 13 amino acids. With 6 bases clipped from V and 5 bases from J, the junction kept 8 bases outside the gene matches. The CDR3 sequence is CSAADREGTEAFF. DNA for the CDR3: TGCAGTGCCGCGGACAGGGAGGGAACTGAAGCTTTCTTT.

This clonotype showed up many times. The chain combines TRBV29-1 with TRBJ1-2; 10 bases match TRBD1. The length of the CDR3 is 13 residues. The V gene's germline CDR1 is SQVTM and CDR2 ANQGSEA. Unmatched junction bases numbered 8, after V lost 7 bases and J lost 6 bases. The CDR3 nucleotides are TGCAGCGCCTCCGGGACAGGGGCTGATGGCTACACCTTC. This translates into CSASGTGADGYTF. Supplemented by reference TRBV29-1 and TRBJ1-2, the full variable domain reads SAVISQKPSRDICQRGTSLTIQCQVDSQVTMMFWYRQQPGQSLTLIATANQGSEATYESGFVIDKFPISRPNLTFSTLTVSNMSPEDSSIYLCSASGTGADGYTFGSGTRLTVV.

The chain combines TRBV11-2 with TRBJ1-2; 7 bases agree with TRBD1. V shed 7 bases and J 0 bases; nucleotides not matched to a gene: 8. Germline assignment: CDR1 SGHAT and CDR2 FQNNGV. This CDR3 has 15 residues. The CDR3 sequence: CASTALGTANYGYTF. In nucleotides, the CDR3 is TGTGCCAGCACCGCTTTGGGGACAGCTAACTATGGCTACACCTTC.

In this sample, this clonotype turned up many times. This chain connects TRBV20-1 to TRBJ2-1, with 10 positions matching TRBD1. The germline V gene has CDR1 DFQATT and CDR2 SNEGSKA (reference sequence). The CDR3 is 14 residues long. V shed 3 bases, J shed 5 bases, and the junction held 4 bases outside the gene matches. The CDR3 DNA reads TGCAGTGCTAGGAGGGACAGGGGCCACAATGAGCAGTTCTTC. Translation: CSARRDRGHNEQFF.

This clonotype has ten or more counts. One junction end disagrees with the germline gene, perhaps due to a read error. The genes are TRBV7-8 and TRBJ2-5, with a weak D call TRBD1 (5 bases). The V gene's germline CDR1 is SGHVS and CDR2 FQNEAQ. This CDR3 comprises 13 residues. The DNA of the CDR3 is TGTGCCGGCGCCCAGGGCCTTGAAGACACCCAGTACTTC. It encodes CAGAQGLEDTQYF.